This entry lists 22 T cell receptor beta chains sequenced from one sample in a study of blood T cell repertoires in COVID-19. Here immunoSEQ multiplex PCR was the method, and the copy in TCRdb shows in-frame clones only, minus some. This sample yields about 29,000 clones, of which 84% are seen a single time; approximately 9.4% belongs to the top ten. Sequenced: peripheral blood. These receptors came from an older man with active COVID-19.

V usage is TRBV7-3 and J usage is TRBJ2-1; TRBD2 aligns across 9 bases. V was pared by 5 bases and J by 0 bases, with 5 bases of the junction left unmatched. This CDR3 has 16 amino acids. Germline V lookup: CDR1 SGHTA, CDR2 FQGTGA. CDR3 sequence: CASSRGGASSYNEQFF. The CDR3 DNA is TGTGCCAGCAGCCGCGGGGGGGCAAGCTCCTACAATGAGCAGTTCTTC.

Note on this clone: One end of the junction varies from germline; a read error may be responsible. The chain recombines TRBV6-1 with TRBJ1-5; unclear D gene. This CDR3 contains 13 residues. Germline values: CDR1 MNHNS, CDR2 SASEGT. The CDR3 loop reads CASNDNQYQLQHF. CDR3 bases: TGTGCCAGCAACGACAATCAGTATCAGCTCCAGCATTTT.

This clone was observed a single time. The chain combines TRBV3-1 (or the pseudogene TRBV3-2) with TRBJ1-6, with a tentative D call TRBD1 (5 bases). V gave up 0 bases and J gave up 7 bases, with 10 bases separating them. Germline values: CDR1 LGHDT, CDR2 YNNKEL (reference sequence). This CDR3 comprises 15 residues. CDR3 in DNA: TGTGCCAGCAGCCAAGAGCGACAGCTAAATTCACCCCTCCACTTT. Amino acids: CASSQERQLNSPLHF.

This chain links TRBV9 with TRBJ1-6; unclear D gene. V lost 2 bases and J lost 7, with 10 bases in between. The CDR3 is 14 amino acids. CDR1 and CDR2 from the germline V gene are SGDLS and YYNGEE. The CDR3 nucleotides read TGTGCCAGCAGCGTGGAGGGTTCAAATTCACCCCTCCACTTT. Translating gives CASSVEGSNSPLHF.

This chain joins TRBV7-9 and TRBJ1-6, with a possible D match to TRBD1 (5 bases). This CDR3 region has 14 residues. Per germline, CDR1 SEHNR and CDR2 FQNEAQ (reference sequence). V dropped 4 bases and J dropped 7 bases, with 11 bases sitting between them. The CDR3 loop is CASSSGTGNSPLHF. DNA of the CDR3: TGTGCCAGCAGCTCCGGGACTGGGAATTCACCCCTCCACTTT.

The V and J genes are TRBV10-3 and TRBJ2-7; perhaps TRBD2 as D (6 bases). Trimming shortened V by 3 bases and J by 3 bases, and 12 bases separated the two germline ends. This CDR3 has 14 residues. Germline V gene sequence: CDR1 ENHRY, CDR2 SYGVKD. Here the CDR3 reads CAISERETDYEQYF. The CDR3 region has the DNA TGTGCCATCAGTGAACGGGAGACAGACTACGAGCAGTACTTC.

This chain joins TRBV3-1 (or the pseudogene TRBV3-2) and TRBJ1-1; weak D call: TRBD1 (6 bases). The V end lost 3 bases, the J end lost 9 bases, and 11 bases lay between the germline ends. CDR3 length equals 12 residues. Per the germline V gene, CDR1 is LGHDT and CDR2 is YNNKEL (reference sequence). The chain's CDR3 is CASSQDSDKAFF. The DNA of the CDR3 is TGTGCCAGCAGCCAGGACAGCGATAAAGCTTTCTTT.

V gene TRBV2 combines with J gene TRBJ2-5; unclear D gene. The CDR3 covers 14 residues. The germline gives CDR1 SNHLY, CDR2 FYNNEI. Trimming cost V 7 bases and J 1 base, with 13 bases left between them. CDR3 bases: TGTGCCAGCACCGCCCGCGTTTCCCAAGAGACCCAGTACTTC. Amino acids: CASTARVSQETQYF.

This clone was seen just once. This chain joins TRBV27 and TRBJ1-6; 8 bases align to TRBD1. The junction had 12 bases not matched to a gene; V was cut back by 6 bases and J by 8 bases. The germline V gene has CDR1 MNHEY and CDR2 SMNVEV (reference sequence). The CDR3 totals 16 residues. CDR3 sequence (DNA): TGTGCCAGCAGACCAGGGGGTAGGACAGGGCATTCACCCCTCCACTTT. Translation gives CASRPGGRTGHSPLHF.

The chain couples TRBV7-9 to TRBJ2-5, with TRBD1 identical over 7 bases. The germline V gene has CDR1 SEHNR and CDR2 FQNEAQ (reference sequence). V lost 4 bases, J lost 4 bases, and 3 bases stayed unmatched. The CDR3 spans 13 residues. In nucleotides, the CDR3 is TGTGCCAGCAGCTGGGGACAGCTAGAGACCCAGTACTTC. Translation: CASSWGQLETQYF. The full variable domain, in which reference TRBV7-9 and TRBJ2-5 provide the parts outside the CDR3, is DTGVSQNPRHKITKRGQNVTFRCDPISEHNRLYWYRQTLGQGPEFLTYFQNEAQLEKSRLLSDRFSAERPKGSFSTLEIQRTEQGDSAMYLCASSWGQLETQYFGPGTRLLVL.

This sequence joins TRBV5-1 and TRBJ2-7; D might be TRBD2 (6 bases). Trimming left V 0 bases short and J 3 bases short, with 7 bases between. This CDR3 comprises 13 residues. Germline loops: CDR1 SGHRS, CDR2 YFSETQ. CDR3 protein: CASSLGGDYEQYF. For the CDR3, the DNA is TGCGCCAGCAGCTTGGGCGGGGACTACGAGCAGTACTTC.

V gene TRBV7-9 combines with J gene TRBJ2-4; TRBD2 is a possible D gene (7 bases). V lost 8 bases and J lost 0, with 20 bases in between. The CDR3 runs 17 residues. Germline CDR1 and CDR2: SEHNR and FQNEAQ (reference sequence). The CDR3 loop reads CASVNPGGQLAKNIQYF. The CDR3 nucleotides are TGTGCCAGCGTTAACCCGGGGGGCCAACTAGCCAAAAACATTCAGTACTTC.

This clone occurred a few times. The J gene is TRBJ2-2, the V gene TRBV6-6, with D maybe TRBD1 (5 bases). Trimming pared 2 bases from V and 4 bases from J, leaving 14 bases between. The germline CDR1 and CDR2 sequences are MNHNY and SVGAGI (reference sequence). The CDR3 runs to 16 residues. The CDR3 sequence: CASSYMAGQGTGELFF. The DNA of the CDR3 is TGTGCCAGCAGTTACATGGCAGGGCAAGGCACCGGGGAGCTGTTTTTT.

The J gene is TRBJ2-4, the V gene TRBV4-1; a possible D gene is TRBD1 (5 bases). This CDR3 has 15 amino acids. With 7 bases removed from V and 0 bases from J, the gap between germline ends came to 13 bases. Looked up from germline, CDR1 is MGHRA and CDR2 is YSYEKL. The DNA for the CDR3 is TGCGCCAGCAAGAGGACAAGACTAGCCAAAAACATTCAGTACTTC. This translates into CASKRTRLAKNIQYF.

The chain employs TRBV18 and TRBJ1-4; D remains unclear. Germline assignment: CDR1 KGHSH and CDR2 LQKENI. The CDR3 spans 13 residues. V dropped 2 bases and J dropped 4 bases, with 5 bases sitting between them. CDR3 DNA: TGTGCCAGCTCACCAGGGCTTAATGAAAAACTGTTTTTT. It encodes CASSPGLNEKLFF.

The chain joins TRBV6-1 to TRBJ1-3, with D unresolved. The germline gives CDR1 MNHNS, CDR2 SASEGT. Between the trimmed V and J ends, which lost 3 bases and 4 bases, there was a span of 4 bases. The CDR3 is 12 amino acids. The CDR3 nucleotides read TGTGCCAGCAGTGACCAGGGAAACACCATATATTTT. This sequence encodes CASSDQGNTIYF.

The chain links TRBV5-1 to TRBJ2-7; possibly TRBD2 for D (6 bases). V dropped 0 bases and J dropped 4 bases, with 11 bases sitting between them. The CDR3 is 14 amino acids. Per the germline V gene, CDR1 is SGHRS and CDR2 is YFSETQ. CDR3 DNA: TGCGCCAGCAGCTTGGACAGGAGGGCATACGAGCAGTACTTC. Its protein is CASSLDRRAYEQYF.

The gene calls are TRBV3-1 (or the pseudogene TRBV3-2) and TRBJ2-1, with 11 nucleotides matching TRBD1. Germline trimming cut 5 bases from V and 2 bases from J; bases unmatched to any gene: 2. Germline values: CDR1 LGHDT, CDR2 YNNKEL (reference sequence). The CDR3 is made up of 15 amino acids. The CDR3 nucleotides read TGTGCCAGCAGCGGGGGACAGGGGGCCTACAATGAGCAGTTCTTC. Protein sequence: CASSGGQGAYNEQFF.

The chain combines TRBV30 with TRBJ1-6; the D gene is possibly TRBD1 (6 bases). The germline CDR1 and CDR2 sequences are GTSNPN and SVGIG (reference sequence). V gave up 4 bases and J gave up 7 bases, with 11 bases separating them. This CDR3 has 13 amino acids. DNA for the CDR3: TGTGCCTGGAACAGGGTTCAGAATTCACCCCTCCACTTT. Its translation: CAWNRVQNSPLHF.

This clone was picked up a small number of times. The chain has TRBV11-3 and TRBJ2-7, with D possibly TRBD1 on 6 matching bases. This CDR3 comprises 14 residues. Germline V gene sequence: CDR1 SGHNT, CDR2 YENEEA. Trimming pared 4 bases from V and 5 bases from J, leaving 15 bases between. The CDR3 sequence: CASSSRDNADEQYF. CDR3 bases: TGTGCCAGCAGCTCTAGGGACAACGCGGACGAGCAGTACTTC.

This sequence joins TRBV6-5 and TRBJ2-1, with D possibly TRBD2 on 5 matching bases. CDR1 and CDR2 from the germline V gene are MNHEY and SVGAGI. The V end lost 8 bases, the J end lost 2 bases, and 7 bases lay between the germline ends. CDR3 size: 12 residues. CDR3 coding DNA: TGTGCCAGCCATAGCGCCTACAATGAGCAGTTCTTC. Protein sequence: CASHSAYNEQFF.

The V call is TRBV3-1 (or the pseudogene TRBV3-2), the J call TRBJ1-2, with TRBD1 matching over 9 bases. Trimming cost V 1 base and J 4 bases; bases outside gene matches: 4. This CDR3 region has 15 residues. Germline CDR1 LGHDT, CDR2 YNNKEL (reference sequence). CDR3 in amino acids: CASSQGTGVSYGYTF. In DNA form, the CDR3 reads TGTGCCAGCAGCCAAGGGACAGGGGTTAGCTATGGCTACACCTTC.